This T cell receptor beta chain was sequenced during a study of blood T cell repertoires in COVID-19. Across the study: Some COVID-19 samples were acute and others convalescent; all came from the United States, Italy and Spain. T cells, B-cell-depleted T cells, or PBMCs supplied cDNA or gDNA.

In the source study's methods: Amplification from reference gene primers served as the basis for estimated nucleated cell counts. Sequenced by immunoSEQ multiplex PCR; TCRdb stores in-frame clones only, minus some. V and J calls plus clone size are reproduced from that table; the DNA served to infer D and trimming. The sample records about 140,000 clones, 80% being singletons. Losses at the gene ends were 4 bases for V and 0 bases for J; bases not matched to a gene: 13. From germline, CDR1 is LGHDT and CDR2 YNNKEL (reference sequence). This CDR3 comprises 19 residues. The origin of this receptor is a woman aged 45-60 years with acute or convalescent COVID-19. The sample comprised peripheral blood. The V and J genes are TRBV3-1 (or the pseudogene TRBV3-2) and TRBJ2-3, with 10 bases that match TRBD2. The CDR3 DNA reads TGTGCCAGCAGCCCTGACGGGGGAGCGGGGGGGAGGAGCACAGATACGCAGTATTTT. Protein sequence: CASSPDGGAGGRSTDTQYF.